The rows below give T cell receptor beta chains drawn from one sample of a study of blood T cell repertoires in COVID-19. TCRdb's table, derived via immunoSEQ multiplex PCR, lists solely in-frame clones and lacks some. Of around 400,000 clones detected, 89% appear once; the ten largest clones hold roughly 1.2%. The specimen was peripheral blood. These receptors came from a man aged 35 to 55 with acute or convalescent COVID-19. The CDR3 runs from the conserved cysteine through the conserved F or W. Fields, in order: clone size, V gene, J gene, D gene, CDR3 protein, CDR3 DNA. A D gene is named only where the DNA matches it firmly. Expanded clones get a size class; other rows say once, few or many, or leave the size out.

abundance: -
v_gene: TRBV4-1
j_gene: TRBJ1-6
d_gene: -
CDR3aa: CASSQDPTISFSSYNSPLHF
CDR3nt: TGCGCCAGCAGCCAAGATCCGACAATCTCTTTTAGCTCCTATAATTCACCCCTCCACTTT

abundance: -
v_gene: TRBV27
j_gene: TRBJ2-7
d_gene: TRBD1
CDR3aa: CASRSGTGDYEQYF
CDR3nt: TGTGCCAGCAGATCCGGGACAGGGGATTACGAGCAGTACTTC

abundance: -
v_gene: TRBV6-1
j_gene: TRBJ2-7
d_gene: -
CDR3aa: CASSGLTGSLSYEQYF
CDR3nt: TGTGCCAGCAGTGGTCTTACAGGTTCCCTCTCCTACGAGCAGTACTTC

abundance: -
v_gene: TRBV6-2/TRBV6-3
j_gene: TRBJ1-5
d_gene: TRBD1
CDR3aa: CASSYSGAAGGSNQPQHF
CDR3nt: TGTGCCAGCAGTTATTCTGGAGCGGCAGGGGGTAGCAATCAGCCCCAGCATTTT

abundance: once
v_gene: TRBV4-1
j_gene: TRBJ2-3
d_gene: TRBD2
CDR3aa: CASSQVRGGLTDTQYF
CDR3nt: TGCGCCAGCAGCCAGGTGCGGGGGGGCCTGACAGATACGCAGTATTTT

abundance: once
v_gene: TRBV7-8
j_gene: TRBJ2-7
d_gene: -
CDR3aa: CASSLHGSAYEQYF
CDR3nt: TGTGCCAGCAGCCTACACGGGAGTGCGTACGAGCAGTACTTC

abundance: few
v_gene: TRBV7-2
j_gene: TRBJ1-3
d_gene: -
CDR3aa: CASRKQETSGNTIYF
CDR3nt: TGTGCCAGCAGAAAACAGGAGACCTCTGGAAACACCATATATTTT

abundance: -
v_gene: TRBV2
j_gene: TRBJ2-1
d_gene: -
CDR3aa: CASRVEGFAYNEQFF
CDR3nt: TGTGCCAGCAGGGTGGAGGGTTTCGCCTACAATGAGCAGTTCTTC

abundance: -
v_gene: TRBV15
j_gene: TRBJ2-7
d_gene: -
CDR3aa: CATSGLTDYEQYF
CDR3nt: TGTGCCACCAGCGGGTTAACAGACTACGAGCAGTACTTC

abundance: -
v_gene: TRBV28
j_gene: TRBJ1-5
d_gene: -
CDR3aa: CASSPLSNRAPQPQHF
CDR3nt: TGTGCCAGCAGCCCCCTATCCAACAGGGCCCCTCAGCCCCAGCATTTT

abundance: -
v_gene: TRBV10-3
j_gene: TRBJ2-7
d_gene: TRBD2
CDR3aa: CAIAPGEGTYEQYF
CDR3nt: TGTGCCATCGCACCCGGGGAGGGTACGTACGAGCAGTACTTC

abundance: -
v_gene: TRBV7-2
j_gene: TRBJ1-2
d_gene: -
CDR3aa: CASSDGWGRVNGYTF
CDR3nt: TGTGCCAGCAGCGACGGTTGGGGCAGGGTGAATGGCTACACCTTC

abundance: -
v_gene: TRBV10-3
j_gene: TRBJ2-1
d_gene: -
CDR3aa: CATVDTGRRNEQFF
CDR3nt: TGTGCCACCGTAGACACGGGAAGAAGAAATGAGCAGTTCTTC

abundance: -
v_gene: TRBV5-1
j_gene: TRBJ2-1
d_gene: TRBD2
CDR3aa: CASSQTSGGSYNEQFF
CDR3nt: TGCGCCAGCAGCCAGACTAGCGGGGGGTCTTACAATGAGCAGTTCTTC

abundance: -
v_gene: TRBV7-2
j_gene: TRBJ1-5
d_gene: -
CDR3aa: CASSLWGDSNQPQHF
CDR3nt: TGTGCCAGCAGCTTATGGGGGGATAGCAATCAGCCCCAGCATTTT

abundance: -
v_gene: TRBV7-2
j_gene: TRBJ2-5
d_gene: TRBD2
CDR3aa: CASSLRLAGAETQYF
CDR3nt: TGTGCCAGCAGCTTAAGGCTAGCGGGGGCAGAGACCCAGTACTTC

abundance: -
v_gene: TRBV2
j_gene: TRBJ2-3
d_gene: TRBD1
CDR3aa: CARSRTGSRTDTQYF
CDR3nt: TGTGCCAGGTCAAGGACAGGGAGTCGCACAGATACGCAGTATTTT

abundance: -
v_gene: TRBV6-1
j_gene: TRBJ1-6
d_gene: -
CDR3aa: CASSESSNSPLHF
CDR3nt: TGTGCCAGCAGTGAGAGTTCGAATTCACCCCTCCACTTT

abundance: -
v_gene: TRBV19
j_gene: TRBJ1-5
d_gene: -
CDR3aa: CASSPSGQPQHF
CDR3nt: TGTGCCAGCTCCCCTTCGGGGCAGCCCCAGCATTTT

abundance: -
v_gene: TRBV10-3
j_gene: TRBJ2-3
d_gene: -
CDR3aa: CAISESTPDTQYF
CDR3nt: TGTGCCATCAGTGAGTCGACACCAGATACGCAGTATTTT

abundance: -
v_gene: TRBV7-7
j_gene: TRBJ2-1
d_gene: TRBD2
CDR3aa: CASSPGLAGNEQFF
CDR3nt: TGTGCTAGCAGCCCTGGACTAGCGGGCAATGAGCAGTTCTTC

abundance: -
v_gene: TRBV11-2
j_gene: TRBJ2-7
d_gene: -
CDR3aa: CASSLIQGTYEQYF
CDR3nt: TGTGCCAGCAGCTTAATACAGGGGACTTACGAGCAGTACTTC

abundance: -
v_gene: TRBV18
j_gene: TRBJ1-3
d_gene: -
CDR3aa: CASSPTGTTGNTIYF
CDR3nt: TGTGCCAGCTCACCAACAGGGACAACTGGAAACACCATATATTTT

abundance: -
v_gene: TRBV7-8
j_gene: TRBJ2-1
d_gene: TRBD2
CDR3aa: CASSARLAGTDEQFF
CDR3nt: TGTGCCAGCAGCGCAAGACTAGCGGGGACCGATGAGCAGTTCTTC

abundance: -
v_gene: TRBV19
j_gene: TRBJ2-1
d_gene: TRBD2
CDR3aa: CASNFPRENNEQFF
CDR3nt: TGTGCCAGTAACTTCCCGCGGGAGAACAATGAGCAGTTCTTC

abundance: -
v_gene: TRBV2
j_gene: TRBJ2-1
d_gene: TRBD2
CDR3aa: CASSYGLAGPGNEQFF
CDR3nt: TGTGCCAGCAGCTACGGACTAGCGGGACCGGGGAATGAGCAGTTCTTC

abundance: -
v_gene: TRBV7-8
j_gene: TRBJ1-1
d_gene: TRBD1
CDR3aa: CASSSPDRGYNTEAFF
CDR3nt: TGTGCCAGCAGCTCCCCAGACAGGGGCTATAACACTGAAGCTTTCTTT

abundance: -
v_gene: TRBV2
j_gene: TRBJ2-1
d_gene: TRBD1
CDR3aa: CASKAGQGAYEQFF
CDR3nt: TGTGCCAGCAAAGCGGGACAGGGGGCCTATGAGCAGTTCTTC

abundance: -
v_gene: TRBV10-3
j_gene: TRBJ1-2
d_gene: -
CDR3aa: CAISADSYGYTF
CDR3nt: TGTGCCATCAGTGCTGACAGCTATGGCTACACCTTC

abundance: -
v_gene: TRBV28
j_gene: TRBJ1-2
d_gene: -
CDR3aa: CASSTYNYGYTF
CDR3nt: TGTGCCAGCAGTACTTATAACTATGGCTACACCTTC

abundance: -
v_gene: TRBV5-1
j_gene: TRBJ2-5
d_gene: TRBD2
CDR3aa: CASSFGLAGGPETQYF
CDR3nt: TGCGCCAGCAGCTTCGGACTAGCGGGGGGGCCTGAGACCCAGTACTTC

abundance: -
v_gene: TRBV5-1
j_gene: TRBJ1-1
d_gene: -
CDR3aa: CASSLFPDMNTEAFF
CDR3nt: TGCGCCAGCAGCTTGTTTCCGGACATGAACACTGAAGCTTTCTTT

abundance: few
v_gene: TRBV11-2
j_gene: TRBJ1-2
d_gene: -
CDR3aa: CASSSQGTYGYTF
CDR3nt: TGTGCCAGCAGCTCCCAGGGTACCTATGGCTACACCTTC

abundance: -
v_gene: TRBV27
j_gene: TRBJ2-1
d_gene: TRBD2
CDR3aa: CASSLSRASGEFF
CDR3nt: TGTGCCAGCAGTTTATCTAGGGCTAGCGGGGAGTTCTTC

abundance: -
v_gene: TRBV25-1
j_gene: TRBJ2-1
d_gene: TRBD2
CDR3aa: CASSDWSGGGSSYNEQFF
CDR3nt: TGTGCCAGCAGTGATTGGTCGGGAGGGGGTAGCTCCTACAATGAGCAGTTCTTC

abundance: -
v_gene: TRBV7-8
j_gene: TRBJ2-7
d_gene: -
CDR3aa: CASSTYSYEQYF
CDR3nt: TGTGCCAGCAGCACCTACTCCTACGAGCAGTACTTC

abundance: -
v_gene: TRBV20-1
j_gene: TRBJ2-3
d_gene: -
CDR3aa: CSARVLDTQYF
CDR3nt: TGCAGTGCGAGGGTTCTGGATACGCAGTATTTT

abundance: few
v_gene: TRBV19
j_gene: TRBJ1-2
d_gene: TRBD1
CDR3aa: CASSGYRDSVLNYGYTF
CDR3nt: TGTGCCAGTAGTGGCTACCGGGACAGCGTTCTCAACTATGGCTACACCTTC

abundance: -
v_gene: TRBV3-1/TRBV3-2
j_gene: TRBJ2-2
d_gene: TRBD1
CDR3aa: CASSQDQGQGANGELFF
CDR3nt: TGTGCCAGCAGCCAAGATCAGGGACAGGGGGCTAACGGGGAGCTGTTTTTT

abundance: -
v_gene: TRBV15
j_gene: TRBJ2-2
d_gene: TRBD2
CDR3aa: CATSRDRTSVSTGELFF
CDR3nt: TGTGCCACCAGCAGAGATAGGACTAGCGTGAGCACCGGGGAGCTGTTTTTT

abundance: -
v_gene: TRBV10-3
j_gene: TRBJ1-4
d_gene: -
CDR3aa: CAISEGEKLFF
CDR3nt: TGTGCCATCAGCGAGGGTGAAAAACTATTTTTT

abundance: -
v_gene: TRBV25-1
j_gene: TRBJ2-4
d_gene: TRBD1
CDR3aa: CASTPSGGSRAKNIQYF
CDR3nt: TGTGCCAGCACCCCCTCAGGGGGTAGTAGAGCCAAAAACATTCAGTACTTC

abundance: -
v_gene: TRBV27
j_gene: TRBJ2-5
d_gene: -
CDR3aa: CASSTPGGMETQYF
CDR3nt: TGTGCCAGCAGCACTCCTGGGGGCATGGAGACCCAGTACTTC

abundance: few
v_gene: TRBV11-1
j_gene: TRBJ2-1
d_gene: -
CDR3aa: CASSSFGDIGEQFF
CDR3nt: TGTGCCAGCAGCTCTTTTGGGGACATCGGTGAGCAGTTCTTC

abundance: -
v_gene: TRBV4-1
j_gene: TRBJ1-4
d_gene: -
CDR3aa: CASSQDRPRFGRGKYEKLFF
CDR3nt: TGCGCCAGCAGCCAAGATCGGCCCCGTTTCGGCAGGGGAAAATATGAAAAACTGTTTTTT

abundance: -
v_gene: TRBV5-4
j_gene: TRBJ2-2
d_gene: -
CDR3aa: CASSSLSRNANTGELFF
CDR3nt: TGTGCCAGCAGCTCCCTTAGTCGAAACGCGAACACCGGGGAGCTGTTTTTT

abundance: -
v_gene: TRBV27
j_gene: TRBJ2-7
d_gene: -
CDR3aa: CASSLRQGPYEQYF
CDR3nt: TGTGCCAGCAGTCTTCGGCAGGGGCCCTACGAGCAGTACTTC

abundance: -
v_gene: TRBV11-1
j_gene: TRBJ2-7
d_gene: TRBD1
CDR3aa: CASSFRTGGGYEQYF
CDR3nt: TGTGCCAGCAGCTTCCGGACAGGGGGAGGATACGAGCAGTACTTC

abundance: -
v_gene: TRBV7-2
j_gene: TRBJ2-5
d_gene: TRBD1
CDR3aa: CASSLDGLAGGRVTQYF
CDR3nt: TGTGCCAGCAGCTTAGACGGACTGGCAGGGGGCCGCGTGACCCAGTACTTC

abundance: -
v_gene: TRBV27
j_gene: TRBJ2-7
d_gene: -
CDR3aa: CASSLGQPYEQYF
CDR3nt: TGTGCCAGCAGTCTCGGACAGCCCTACGAGCAGTACTTC

abundance: many
v_gene: TRBV19
j_gene: TRBJ2-7
d_gene: -
CDR3aa: CASSMGLAYEQYF
CDR3nt: TGTGCCAGTAGTATGGGGCTAGCCTACGAGCAGTACTTC

abundance: once
v_gene: TRBV5-1
j_gene: TRBJ2-7
d_gene: TRBD1
CDR3aa: CASSPERQGFYEQYF
CDR3nt: TGCGCCAGCAGCCCGGAAAGACAGGGGTTCTACGAGCAGTACTTC

abundance: -
v_gene: TRBV24-1
j_gene: TRBJ2-5
d_gene: TRBD2
CDR3aa: CATRGTSGGYSETQYF
CDR3nt: TGTGCCACCAGGGGGACTAGCGGGGGGTATTCGGAGACCCAGTACTTC

abundance: -
v_gene: TRBV3-1/TRBV3-2
j_gene: TRBJ2-3
d_gene: TRBD1
CDR3aa: CASSQDSKGRGGSDTQYF
CDR3nt: TGTGCCAGCAGCCAAGATTCGAAAGGGAGAGGGGGCAGTGATACGCAGTATTTT

abundance: -
v_gene: TRBV27
j_gene: TRBJ2-7
d_gene: TRBD2
CDR3aa: CASSPHSGRANHEQYF
CDR3nt: TGTGCCAGCAGCCCTCACAGCGGGAGGGCCAACCACGAGCAGTACTTC

abundance: few
v_gene: TRBV15
j_gene: TRBJ2-2
d_gene: TRBD2
CDR3aa: CATSRDRGLAITTGELFF
CDR3nt: TGTGCCACCAGCAGAGATCGGGGACTAGCGATTACCACCGGGGAGCTGTTTTTT

abundance: -
v_gene: TRBV19
j_gene: TRBJ2-7
d_gene: TRBD1
CDR3aa: CASSIRVTGEHEQYF
CDR3nt: TGTGCCAGTAGTATTAGGGTGACAGGGGAACACGAGCAGTACTTC

abundance: -
v_gene: TRBV5-6
j_gene: TRBJ2-7
d_gene: -
CDR3aa: CASSFATSYEQYF
CDR3nt: TGTGCCAGCAGCTTTGCTACCTCCTACGAGCAGTACTTC

abundance: -
v_gene: TRBV4-3
j_gene: TRBJ1-1
d_gene: -
CDR3aa: CASSQATGTEAFF
CDR3nt: TGCGCCAGCAGCCAAGCAACAGGGACGGAAGCTTTCTTT

abundance: -
v_gene: TRBV4-2
j_gene: TRBJ2-7
d_gene: TRBD2
CDR3aa: CASSQEASGSYEQYF
CDR3nt: TGTGCCAGCAGCCAAGAAGCTAGCGGGTCCTACGAGCAGTACTTC